This T cell receptor (beta chain) originates from a study of T cell responses to AZD1222 COVID-19 vaccine. Points from the study as a whole: At study baseline, merely a handful of AZD1222 recipients were seropositive.

This clone was seen a handful of times. The antigen is undetermined. Sequencing was performed with immunoSEQ multiplex PCR; in TCRdb, only in-frame clones are kept and a portion is missing. The repertoire consists of more than 75,000 clones, with around 90% occurring once and the leading ten covering approximately 30%. Germline CDR1 is SGDLS and CDR2 is YYNGEE. This CDR3 region has 15 residues. The V gene lost 0 bases and the J gene lost 2 bases, with 12 bases spanning the gap. The clonotype originates from an adult in good health. V gene TRBV9 combines with J gene TRBJ2-7; D is unresolved. Sequences were derived from peripheral blood, sampled on day 0 of AZD1222 vaccination. CDR3 amino acids: CASSVGPDPTYEQYF. CDR3 in DNA: TGTGCCAGCAGCGTAGGGCCGGACCCCACCTACGAGCAGTACTTC. Complete variable domain (other parts from reference TRBV9 and TRBJ2-7): DSGVTQTPKHLITATGQRVTLRCSPRSGDLSVYWYQQSLDQGLQFLIQYYNGEERAKGNILERFSAQQFPDLHSELNLSSLELGDSALYFCASSVGPDPTYEQYFGPGTRLTVT.